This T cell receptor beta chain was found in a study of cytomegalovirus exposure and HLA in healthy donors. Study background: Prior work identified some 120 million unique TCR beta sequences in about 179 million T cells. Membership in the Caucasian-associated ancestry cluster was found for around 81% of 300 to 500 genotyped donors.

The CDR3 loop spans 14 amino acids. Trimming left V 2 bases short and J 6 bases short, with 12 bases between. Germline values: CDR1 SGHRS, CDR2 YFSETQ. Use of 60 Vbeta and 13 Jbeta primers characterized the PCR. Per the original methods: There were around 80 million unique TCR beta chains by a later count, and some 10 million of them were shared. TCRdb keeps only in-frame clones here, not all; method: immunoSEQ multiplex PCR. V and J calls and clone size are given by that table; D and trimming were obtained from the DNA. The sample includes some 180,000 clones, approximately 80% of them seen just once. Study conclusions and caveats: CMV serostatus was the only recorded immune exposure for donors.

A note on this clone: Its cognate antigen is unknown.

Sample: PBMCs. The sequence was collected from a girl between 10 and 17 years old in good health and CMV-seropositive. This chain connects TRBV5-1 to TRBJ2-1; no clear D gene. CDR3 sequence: CASSFFLVSNEQFF. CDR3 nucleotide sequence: TGCGCCAGCAGCTTTTTTTTGGTCAGCAATGAGCAGTTCTTC.